A selection of T cell receptor beta chains follows, all from one sample in a study of radiation and T cells in renal cell carcinoma. Data came from immunoSEQ multiplex PCR; TCRdb stores just in-frame clones and leaves some out. Among about 83,000 clones listed, less than 85% were seen once. The source material was blood, sampled from a patient whose treatment included radiotherapy and nephrectomy. These receptors were collected from a woman aged 55-70 years with renal cell carcinoma. Both conserved end residues are part of each CDR3. Each record gives: D gene, V gene, CDR3 protein. The D gene is left open where the match is weak.

>TRBD2|TRBV9
CASSVDPSGGSYEQYF
>TRBD2|TRBV4-2
CASSQGKGLAEETQYF
>.|TRBV20-1
CSASSSYEQYF
>.|TRBV11-2
CASSLSSNTEAFF
>.|TRBV28
CASSSAVGKETQYF
>TRBD1|TRBV6-5
CASRIRDSPYGYTF
>.|TRBV7-9
CASSSTVTHPFSGANVLTF
>TRBD1|TRBV9
CASSPRGGQGSGTQYF
>.|TRBV6-5
CASSSTTTGGELFF
>TRBD1|TRBV28
CASSLLPRQGTEAFF
>TRBD2|TRBV9
CASSVAGGAGYTDTQYF
>TRBD1|TRBV15
CAIPGQGRDTQYF
>TRBD1|TRBV19
CASSPGTGYGYTF